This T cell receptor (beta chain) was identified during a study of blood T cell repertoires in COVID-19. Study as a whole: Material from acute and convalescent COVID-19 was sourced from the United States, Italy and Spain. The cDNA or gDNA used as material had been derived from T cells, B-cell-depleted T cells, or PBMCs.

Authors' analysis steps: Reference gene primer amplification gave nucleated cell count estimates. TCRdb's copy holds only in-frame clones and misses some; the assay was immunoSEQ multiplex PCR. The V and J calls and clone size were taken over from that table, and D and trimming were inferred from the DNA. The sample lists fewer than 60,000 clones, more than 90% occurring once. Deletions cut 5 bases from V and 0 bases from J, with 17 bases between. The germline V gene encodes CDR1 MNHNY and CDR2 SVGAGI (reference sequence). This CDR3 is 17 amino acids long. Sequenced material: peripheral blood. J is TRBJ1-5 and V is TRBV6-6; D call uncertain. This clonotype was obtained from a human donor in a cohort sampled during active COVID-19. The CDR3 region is CASSHPSLGVSNQPQHF. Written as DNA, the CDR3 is TGTGCCAGCAGTCACCCTTCCCTCGGGGTTAGCAATCAGCCCCAGCATTTT.